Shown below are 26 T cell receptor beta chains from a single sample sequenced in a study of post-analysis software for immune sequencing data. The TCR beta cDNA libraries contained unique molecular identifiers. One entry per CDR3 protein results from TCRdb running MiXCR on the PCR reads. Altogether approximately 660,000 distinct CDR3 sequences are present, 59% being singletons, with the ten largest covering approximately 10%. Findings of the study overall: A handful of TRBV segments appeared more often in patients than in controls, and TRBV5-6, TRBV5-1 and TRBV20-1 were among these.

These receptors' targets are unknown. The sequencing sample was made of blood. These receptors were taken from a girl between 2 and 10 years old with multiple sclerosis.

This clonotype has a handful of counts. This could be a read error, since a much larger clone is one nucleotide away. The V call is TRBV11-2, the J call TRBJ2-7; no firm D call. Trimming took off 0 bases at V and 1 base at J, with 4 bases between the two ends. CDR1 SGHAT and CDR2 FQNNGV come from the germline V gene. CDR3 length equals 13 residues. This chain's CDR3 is CASSLEASYEQYF. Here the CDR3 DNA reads TGTGCCAGCAGCTTAGAGGCATCCTACGAGCAGTACTTC.

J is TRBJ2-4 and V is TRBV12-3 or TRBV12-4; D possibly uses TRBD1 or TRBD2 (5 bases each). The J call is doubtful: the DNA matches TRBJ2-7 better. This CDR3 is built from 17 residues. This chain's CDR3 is CAIHGAGDLFCPYEQYF. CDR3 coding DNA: TGTGCCATCCACGGGGCCGGGGACCTGTTCTGTCCCTACGAGCAGTACTTC.

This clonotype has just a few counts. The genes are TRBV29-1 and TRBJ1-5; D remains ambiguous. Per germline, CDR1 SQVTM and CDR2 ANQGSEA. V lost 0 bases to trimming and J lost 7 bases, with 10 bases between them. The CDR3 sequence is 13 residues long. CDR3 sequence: CSVEDLPGQPQHF. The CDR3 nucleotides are TGCAGCGTTGAAGATCTTCCGGGCCAGCCCCAGCATTTT.

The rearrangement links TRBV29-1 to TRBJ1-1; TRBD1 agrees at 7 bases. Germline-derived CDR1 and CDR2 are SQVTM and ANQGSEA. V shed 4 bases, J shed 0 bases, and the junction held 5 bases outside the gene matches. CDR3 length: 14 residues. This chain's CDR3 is CSVVRGLLNTEAFF. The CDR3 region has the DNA TGCAGCGTTGTGAGGGGGCTGTTGAACACTGAAGCTTTCTTT.

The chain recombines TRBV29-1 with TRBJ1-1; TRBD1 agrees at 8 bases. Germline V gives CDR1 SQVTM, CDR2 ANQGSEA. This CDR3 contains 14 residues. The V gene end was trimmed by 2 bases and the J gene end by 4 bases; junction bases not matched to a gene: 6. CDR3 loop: CSVEKGQGSTEAFF. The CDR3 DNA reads TGCAGCGTTGAAAAAGGACAGGGTTCCACTGAAGCTTTCTTT. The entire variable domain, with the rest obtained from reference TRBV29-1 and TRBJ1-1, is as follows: SAVISQKPSRDICQRGTSLTIQCQVDSQVTMMFWYRQQPGQSLTLIATANQGSEATYESGFVIDKFPISRPNLTFSTLTVSNMSPEDSSIYLCSVEKGQGSTEAFFGQGTRLTVV.

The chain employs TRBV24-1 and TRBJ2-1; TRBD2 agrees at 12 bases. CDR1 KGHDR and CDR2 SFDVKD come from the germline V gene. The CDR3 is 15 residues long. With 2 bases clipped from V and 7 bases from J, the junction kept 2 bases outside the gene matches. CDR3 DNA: TGTGCCACCAGTGATTGGACTAGCGGGGCTAATGAGCAGTTCTTC. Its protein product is CATSDWTSGANEQFF.

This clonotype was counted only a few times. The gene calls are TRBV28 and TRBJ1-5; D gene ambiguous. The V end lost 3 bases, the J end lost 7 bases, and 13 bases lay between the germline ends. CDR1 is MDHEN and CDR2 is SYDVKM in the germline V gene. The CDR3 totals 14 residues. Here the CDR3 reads CASSLGGLGQPQHF. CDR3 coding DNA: TGTGCCAGCAGTTTGGGTGGTCTCGGGCAGCCCCAGCATTTT.

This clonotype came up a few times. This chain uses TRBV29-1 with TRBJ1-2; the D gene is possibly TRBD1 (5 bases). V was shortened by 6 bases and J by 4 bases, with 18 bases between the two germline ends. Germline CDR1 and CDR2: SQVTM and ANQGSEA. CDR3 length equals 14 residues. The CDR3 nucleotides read TGCAGCGTCGAGACACAGGTTTTCCCCTATGGCTACACCTTC. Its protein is CSVETQVFPYGYTF.

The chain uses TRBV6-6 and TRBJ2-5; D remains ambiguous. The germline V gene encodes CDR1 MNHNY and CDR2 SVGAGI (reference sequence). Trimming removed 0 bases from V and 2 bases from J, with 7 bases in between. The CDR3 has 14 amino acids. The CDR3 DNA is TGTGCCAGCAGTTACTCCTCGGCTCAAGAGACCCAGTACTTC. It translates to CASSYSSAQETQYF.

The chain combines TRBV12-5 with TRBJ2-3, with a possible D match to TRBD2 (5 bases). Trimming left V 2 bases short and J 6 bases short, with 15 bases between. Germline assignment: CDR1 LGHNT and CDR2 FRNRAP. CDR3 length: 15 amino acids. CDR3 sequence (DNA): TGTGCTAGTGGTTTGTCTTCCGGGGTGATGGATACGCAGTATTTT. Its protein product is CASGLSSGVMDTQYF.

CDR3 in amino acids: CADSVDGETQYF. CDR3 bases: TGTGCCGACAGCGTAGATGGGGAGACGCAGTATTTT. The V and J genes are TRBV9 and TRBJ2-3; D is perhaps TRBD1 or TRBD2 (5 bases each). The CDR3 runs to 12 residues. CDR1 is SGDLS and CDR2 is YYNGEE in the germline V gene. Deletions cut 10 bases from V and 9 bases from J, with 18 bases between. The full variable domain, rest sourced from reference TRBV9 and TRBJ2-3, is DSGVTQTPKHLITATGQRVTLRCSPRSGDLSVYWYQQSLDQGLQFLIQYYNGEERAKGNILERFSAQQFPDLHSELNLSSLELGDSALYFCADSVDGETQYFGPGTRLTVL.

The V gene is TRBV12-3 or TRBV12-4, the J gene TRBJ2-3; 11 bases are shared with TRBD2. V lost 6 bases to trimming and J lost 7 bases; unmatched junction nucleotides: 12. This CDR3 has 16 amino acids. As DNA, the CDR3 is TGTGCCAGCAGCCCCCAGTCTACTAGCGGGAGAAATACGCAGTATTTT. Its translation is CASSPQSTSGRNTQYF.

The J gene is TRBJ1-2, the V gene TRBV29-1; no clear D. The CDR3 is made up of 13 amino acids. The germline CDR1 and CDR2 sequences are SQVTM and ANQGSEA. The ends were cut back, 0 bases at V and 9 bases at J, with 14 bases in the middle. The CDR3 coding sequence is TGCAGCGTTGAAGATCGAGGCAGTAAAAGCTACACCTTC. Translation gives CSVEDRGSKSYTF.

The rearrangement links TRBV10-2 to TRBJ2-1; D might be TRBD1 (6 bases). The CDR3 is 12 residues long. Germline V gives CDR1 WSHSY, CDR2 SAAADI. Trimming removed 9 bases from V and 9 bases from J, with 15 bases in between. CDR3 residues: CASRGTQSEQFF. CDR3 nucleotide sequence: TGCGCCAGTAGGGGGACGCAAAGTGAGCAGTTCTTC.

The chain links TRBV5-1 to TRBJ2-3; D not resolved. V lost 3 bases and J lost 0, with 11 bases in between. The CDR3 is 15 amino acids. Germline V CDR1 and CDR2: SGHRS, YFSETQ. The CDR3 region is CASSWASRSTDTQYF. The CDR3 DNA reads TGCGCCAGCAGCTGGGCCAGTCGGAGCACAGATACGCAGTATTTT.

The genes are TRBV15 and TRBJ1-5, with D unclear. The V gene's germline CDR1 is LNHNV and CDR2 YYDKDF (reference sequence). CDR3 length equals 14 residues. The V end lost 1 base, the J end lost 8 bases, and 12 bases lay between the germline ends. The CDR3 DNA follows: TGTGCCACCAGCAGAGTCCTCGTAAGTGAGCCCCAGCATTTT. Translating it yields CATSRVLVSEPQHF.

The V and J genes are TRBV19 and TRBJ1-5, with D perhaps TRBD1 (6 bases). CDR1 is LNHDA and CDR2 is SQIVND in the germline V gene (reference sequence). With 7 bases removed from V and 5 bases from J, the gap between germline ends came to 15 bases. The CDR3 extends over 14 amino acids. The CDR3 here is CASNVGQLYQPQHF. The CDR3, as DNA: TGTGCCAGTAACGTCGGACAGTTGTATCAGCCCCAGCATTTT. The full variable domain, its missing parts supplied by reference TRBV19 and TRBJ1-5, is DGGITQSPKYLFRKEGQNVTLSCEQNLNHDAMYWYRQDPGQGLRLIYYSQIVNDFQKGDIAEGYSVSREKKESFPLTVTSAQKNPTAFYLCASNVGQLYQPQHFGDGTRLSIL.

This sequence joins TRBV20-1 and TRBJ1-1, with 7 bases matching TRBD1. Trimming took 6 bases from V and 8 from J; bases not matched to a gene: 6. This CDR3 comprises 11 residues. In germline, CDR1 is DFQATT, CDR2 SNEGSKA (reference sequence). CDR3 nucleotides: TGCAGTGCACCTCGGGACAGAGAAGCTTTCTTT. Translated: CSAPRDREAFF.

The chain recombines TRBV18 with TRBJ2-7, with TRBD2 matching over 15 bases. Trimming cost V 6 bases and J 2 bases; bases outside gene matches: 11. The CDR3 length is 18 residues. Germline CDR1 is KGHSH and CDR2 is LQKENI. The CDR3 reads CASSVGRGLAGGTYEQYF. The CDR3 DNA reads TGTGCCAGCTCGGTGGGGAGGGGACTAGCGGGAGGAACCTACGAGCAGTACTTC.

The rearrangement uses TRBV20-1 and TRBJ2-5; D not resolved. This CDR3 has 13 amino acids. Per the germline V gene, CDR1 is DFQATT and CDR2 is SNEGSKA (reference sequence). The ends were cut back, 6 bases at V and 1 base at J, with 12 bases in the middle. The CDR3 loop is CSAGSGGQETQYF. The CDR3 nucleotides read TGCAGTGCCGGATCGGGCGGCCAAGAGACCCAGTACTTC.

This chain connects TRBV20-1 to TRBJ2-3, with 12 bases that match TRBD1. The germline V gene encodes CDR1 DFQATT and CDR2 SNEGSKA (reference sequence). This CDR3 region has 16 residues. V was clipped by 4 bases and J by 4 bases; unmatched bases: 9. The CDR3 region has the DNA TGCAGTGCTATCTACCCGGGACAGGGGGCATCAGATACGCAGTATTTT. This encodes CSAIYPGQGASDTQYF.

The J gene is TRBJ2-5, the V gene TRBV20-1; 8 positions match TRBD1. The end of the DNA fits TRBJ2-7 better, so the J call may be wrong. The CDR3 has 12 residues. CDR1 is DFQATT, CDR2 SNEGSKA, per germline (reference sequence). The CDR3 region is CSAKTGVYEQYF. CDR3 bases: TGCAGTGCCAAGACAGGGGTCTACGAGCAGTACTTC.

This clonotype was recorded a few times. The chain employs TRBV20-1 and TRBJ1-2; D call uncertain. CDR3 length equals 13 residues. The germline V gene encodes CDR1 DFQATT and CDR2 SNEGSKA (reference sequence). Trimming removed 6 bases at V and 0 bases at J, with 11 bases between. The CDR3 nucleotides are TGCAGTGCCAATGACCGGGCTAACTATGGCTACACCTTC. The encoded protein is CSANDRANYGYTF.

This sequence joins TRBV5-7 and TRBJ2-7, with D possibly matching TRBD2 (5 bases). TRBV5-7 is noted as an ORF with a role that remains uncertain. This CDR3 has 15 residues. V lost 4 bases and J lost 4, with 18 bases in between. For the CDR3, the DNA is TGTGCCAGCAGCGCGAGTTTGGACTCAGCTTACGAGCAGTACTTC. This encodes CASSASLDSAYEQYF.

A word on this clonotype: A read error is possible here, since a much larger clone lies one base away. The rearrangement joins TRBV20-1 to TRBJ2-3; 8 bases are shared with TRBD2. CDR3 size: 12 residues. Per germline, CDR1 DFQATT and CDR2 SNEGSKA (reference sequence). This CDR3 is CSASGGTDTRYF. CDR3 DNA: TGCAGTGCGAGCGGGGGCACAGATACGCGGTATTTT.

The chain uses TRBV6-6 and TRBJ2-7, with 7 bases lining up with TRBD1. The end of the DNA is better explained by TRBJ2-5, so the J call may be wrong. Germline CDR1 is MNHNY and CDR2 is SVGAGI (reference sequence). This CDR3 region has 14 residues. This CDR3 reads CASSYSKGAETQYF. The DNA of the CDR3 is TGTGCCAGCAGTTACTCGAAGGGGGCAGAGACCCAGTACTTC.